This T cell receptor (beta chain) was observed in a study of cytomegalovirus exposure and HLA in healthy donors. The PCR made use of 60 Vbeta and 13 Jbeta primers. Using immunoSEQ multiplex PCR, the repertoire was profiled, and TCRdb retains in-frame clones only, with some absent. Of 150,000 to 200,000 clones listed, about three quarters are singletons. When sampled, the donors appeared nominally healthy, though they likely had unrecorded immune exposures. The CDR3 length is 15 residues. The V and J ends lost 5 bases and 9 bases, in that order; junction bases with no gene match: 9. The germline CDR1 and CDR2 sequences are SEHNR and FQNEAQ (reference sequence).

The rearrangement links TRBV7-9 to TRBJ2-1; 11 nucleotides line up with TRBD2. This receptor was obtained from a female donor in good health and CMV-seronegative. Material for sequencing was PBMCs. CDR3 loop: CASSTTSGGVGEQFF. The CDR3 region has the DNA TGTGCCAGCAGCACCACTAGCGGGGGAGTGGGTGAGCAGTTCTTC.